The 10 T cell receptor beta chains presented below share a single source sample, sequenced in a study of blood T cells in healthy people across ages. With a J-beta primer mix and a sample-barcoded 5' primer, a second PCR ran about 7 to 11 cycles. In TCRdb, the 5' RACE reads were re-called with MiXCR into one record per CDR3 protein. There are about 1.4 million distinct CDR3 sequences in the sample; 59% occur only once, and more than 6% lies in the top ten. Sequenced sample: blood. These receptors were obtained from a man aged 18 to 35 in good health.

The chain is built from TRBV6-2 or TRBV6-3 and TRBJ2-3; weak D call: TRBD1 (6 bases). The CDR3 runs 14 residues. From germline, CDR1 is MNHEY and CDR2 SVGEGT. With 2 bases removed from V and 3 bases from J, the gap between germline ends came to 9 bases. The CDR3 here is CASSYTGTTDTQYF. CDR3 coding DNA: TGTGCCAGCAGTTACACCGGGACAACAGATACGCAGTATTTT.

This clonotype turned up a few times. V and J are TRBV10-3 and TRBJ2-3, with 9 bases aligning to TRBD1. The trim removed 5 bases at V and 5 bases at J, leaving 5 bases unmatched. The CDR3 sequence is 14 residues long. CDR1 is ENHRY and CDR2 is SYGVKD in the germline V gene. For the CDR3, the DNA is TGTGCCATCAGTTCGGGACAGGGCAGAGATACGCAGTATTTT. Translated: CAISSGQGRDTQYF.

The chain combines TRBV27 with TRBJ2-2; the match to TRBD2 covers 7 bases. The CDR3 consists of 15 residues. From germline, CDR1 is MNHEY and CDR2 SMNVEV (reference sequence). V dropped 5 bases and J dropped 1; count of bases not matched to a gene: 4. The CDR3 sequence is CASSKTSWNTGELFF. CDR3 bases: TGTGCCAGCAGTAAGACTAGCTGGAACACCGGGGAGCTGTTTTTT.

This chain uses TRBV6-6 with TRBJ1-1; 8 bases map to TRBD1. The CDR3 contains 13 residues. After removal of 8 bases from V and 0 bases from J, the junction contained 2 bases not matched to a gene. From germline, CDR1 is MNHNY and CDR2 SVGAGI (reference sequence). CDR3 DNA: TGTGCCAGCCAGGGGGCGATGAACACTGAAGCTTTCTTT. As protein: CASQGAMNTEAFF.

This clonotype has a handful of counts. The V and J genes are TRBV20-1 and TRBJ2-1; weak D call: TRBD2 (6 bases). The CDR3 runs to 13 residues. V lost 1 base, J lost 5 bases, and 9 bases lay in between. Per germline, CDR1 DFQATT and CDR2 SNEGSKA (reference sequence). In DNA, the CDR3 is TGCAGTGCTAGAGGGGCTAGCGACAATGAGCAGTTCTTC. This sequence encodes CSARGASDNEQFF.

This clonotype was recorded a few times. The chain carries TRBV3-1 and TRBJ2-5, with a possible D match to TRBD2 (6 bases). This CDR3 region has 15 residues. Per the germline V gene, CDR1 is LGHDT and CDR2 is YNNKEL (reference sequence). V lost 1 base and J 2 bases, leaving 11 bases between the germline ends. The CDR3 loop reads CASSQVREKQETQYF. The CDR3, as DNA: TGTGCCAGCAGCCAAGTACGGGAGAAACAAGAGACCCAGTACTTC.

In DNA, the CDR3 is TGTGCCAGCAGTGAAGCTAGCGGTTTAAGCCGGGATACGCAGTATTTT. The encoded protein is CASSEASGLSRDTQYF. The J gene is TRBJ2-3, the V gene TRBV6-1; the D gene is possibly TRBD2 (6 bases). This CDR3 comprises 16 residues. Trimming took 0 bases from V and 6 from J, leaving 16 bases between them. Germline V lookup: CDR1 MNHNS, CDR2 SASEGT.

This clonotype has a handful of counts. The chain links TRBV20-1 to TRBJ2-7; 10 bases agree with TRBD2. The germline V gene encodes CDR1 DFQATT and CDR2 SNEGSKA (reference sequence). CDR3 length equals 15 residues. The junction had 13 bases not matched to a gene; V was cut back by 6 bases and J by 5 bases. The CDR3 DNA follows: TGCAGTGCCCTTACGGGACTAGCGAGATCGGACGAGCAGTACTTC. It specifies CSALTGLARSDEQYF.

This clonotype was observed a handful of times. The chain has TRBV7-2 and TRBJ2-6, with a possible D match to TRBD1 (5 bases). This CDR3 is built from 17 residues. Germline V gene sequence: CDR1 SGHTA, CDR2 FQGNSA. Trimming took off 4 bases at V and 0 bases at J, with 13 bases between the two ends. The CDR3, as DNA: TGTGCCAGCAGCTCCCGGACACCAATCTCTGGGGCCAACGTCCTGACTTTC. Its protein is CASSSRTPISGANVLTF.

The DNA for the CDR3 is TGTGCCAGCAGCGTAGCATTAGCGCCGTCCTACGAGCAGTACTTC. Translating gives CASSVALAPSYEQYF. This rearrangement joins TRBV9 to TRBJ2-4; perhaps TRBD2 as D (5 bases). The better agreement between TRBJ2-7 and the DNA end casts doubt on the J call. Germline assignment: CDR1 SGDLS and CDR2 YYNGEE. This CDR3 has 15 amino acids.